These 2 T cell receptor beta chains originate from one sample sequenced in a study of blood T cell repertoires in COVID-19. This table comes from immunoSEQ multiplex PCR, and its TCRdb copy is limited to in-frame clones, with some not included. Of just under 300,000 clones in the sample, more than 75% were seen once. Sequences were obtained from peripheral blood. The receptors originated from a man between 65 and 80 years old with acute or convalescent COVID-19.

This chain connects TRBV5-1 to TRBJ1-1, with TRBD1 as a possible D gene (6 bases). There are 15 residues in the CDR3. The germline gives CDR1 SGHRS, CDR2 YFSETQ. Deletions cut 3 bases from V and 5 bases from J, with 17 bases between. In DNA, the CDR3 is TGCGCCAGCAGCTCCAGGGGAGAATGGAGGACTGAAGCTTTCTTT. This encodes CASSSRGEWRTEAFF.

This CDR3 is CASNRGQTGELFF. The CDR3 DNA reads as TGTGCCAGCAACCGCGGTCAGACCGGGGAGCTGTTTTTT. J is TRBJ2-2 and V is TRBV6-5; D gene uncertain. CDR1 MNHEY and CDR2 SVGAGI come from the germline V gene. The CDR3 covers 13 residues. V was cut by 7 bases and J by 5 bases, with 11 bases left in between.